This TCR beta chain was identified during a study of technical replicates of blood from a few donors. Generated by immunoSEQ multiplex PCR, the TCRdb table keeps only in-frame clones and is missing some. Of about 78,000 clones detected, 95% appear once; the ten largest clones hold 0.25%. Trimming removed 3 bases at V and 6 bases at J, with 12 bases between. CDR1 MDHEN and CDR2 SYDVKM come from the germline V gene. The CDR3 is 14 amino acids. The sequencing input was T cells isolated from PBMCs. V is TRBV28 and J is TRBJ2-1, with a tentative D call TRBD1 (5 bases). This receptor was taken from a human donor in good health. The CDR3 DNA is TGTGCCAGCAGTTTCCTGACAGCAAGCAATGAGCAGTTCTTC. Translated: CASSFLTASNEQFF.